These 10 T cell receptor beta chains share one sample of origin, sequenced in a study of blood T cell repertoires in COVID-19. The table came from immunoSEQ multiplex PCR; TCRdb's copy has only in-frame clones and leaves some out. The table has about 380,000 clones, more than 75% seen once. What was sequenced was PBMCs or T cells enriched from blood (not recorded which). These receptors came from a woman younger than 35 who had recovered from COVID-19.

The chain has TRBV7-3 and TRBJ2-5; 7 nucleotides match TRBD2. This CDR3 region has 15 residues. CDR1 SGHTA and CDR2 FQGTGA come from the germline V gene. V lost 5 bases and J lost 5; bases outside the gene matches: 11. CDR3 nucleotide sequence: TGTGCCAGCAGCCGCGGGGGAGCCCGGGAGGAGACCCAGTACTTC. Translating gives CASSRGGAREETQYF.

Here the CDR3 DNA reads TGTGCCAGCAGTTTAACGGGAAGCTCACCCCTCCACTTT. Translated, it gives CASSLTGSSPLHF. The chain has TRBV28 and TRBJ1-6; D gene unclear. This CDR3 has 13 residues. The V end lost 2 bases, the J end lost 10 bases, and 9 bases lay between the germline ends. Per germline, CDR1 MDHEN and CDR2 SYDVKM.

CDR3 region: CASSSRGGETQYF. In DNA, the CDR3 is TGTGCCAGCAGTTCAAGAGGCGGGGAGACCCAGTACTTC. The chain employs TRBV28 and TRBJ2-5, with a tentative D call TRBD2 (5 bases). V was cut by 4 bases and J by 5 bases, with 11 bases left in between. The CDR3 contains 13 residues. The germline V gene has CDR1 MDHEN and CDR2 SYDVKM.

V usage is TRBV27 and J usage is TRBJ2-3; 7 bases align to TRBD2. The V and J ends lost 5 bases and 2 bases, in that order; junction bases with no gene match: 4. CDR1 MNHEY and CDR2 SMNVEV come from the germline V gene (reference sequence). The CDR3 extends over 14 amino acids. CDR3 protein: CASSDSGPTDTQYF. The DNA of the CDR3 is TGTGCCAGCAGTGATAGCGGGCCCACAGATACGCAGTATTTT.

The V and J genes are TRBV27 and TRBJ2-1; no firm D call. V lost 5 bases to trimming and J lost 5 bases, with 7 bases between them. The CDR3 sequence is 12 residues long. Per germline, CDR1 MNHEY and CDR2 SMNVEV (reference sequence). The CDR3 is CASSELNNEQFF. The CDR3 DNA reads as TGTGCCAGCAGTGAACTAAACAATGAGCAGTTCTTC.

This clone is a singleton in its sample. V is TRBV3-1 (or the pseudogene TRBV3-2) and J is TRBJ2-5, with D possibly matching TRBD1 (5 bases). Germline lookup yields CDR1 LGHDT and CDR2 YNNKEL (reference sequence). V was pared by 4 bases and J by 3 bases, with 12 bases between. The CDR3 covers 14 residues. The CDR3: CASSPQGREETQYF. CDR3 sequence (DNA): TGTGCCAGCAGCCCCCAGGGAAGGGAAGAGACCCAGTACTTC.

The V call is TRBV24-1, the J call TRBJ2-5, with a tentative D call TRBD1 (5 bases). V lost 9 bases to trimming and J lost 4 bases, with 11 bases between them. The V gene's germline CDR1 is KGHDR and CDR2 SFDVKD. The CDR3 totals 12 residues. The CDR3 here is CATADQGETQYF. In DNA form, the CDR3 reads TGTGCCACCGCTGACCAGGGAGAGACCCAGTACTTC.

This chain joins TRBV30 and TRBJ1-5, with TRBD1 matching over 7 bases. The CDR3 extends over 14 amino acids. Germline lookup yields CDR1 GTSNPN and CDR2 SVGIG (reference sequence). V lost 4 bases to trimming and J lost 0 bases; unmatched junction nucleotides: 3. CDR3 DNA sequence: TGTGCCTGGAATGCAGGGGGTAGCAATCAGCCCCAGCATTTT. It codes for CAWNAGGSNQPQHF.

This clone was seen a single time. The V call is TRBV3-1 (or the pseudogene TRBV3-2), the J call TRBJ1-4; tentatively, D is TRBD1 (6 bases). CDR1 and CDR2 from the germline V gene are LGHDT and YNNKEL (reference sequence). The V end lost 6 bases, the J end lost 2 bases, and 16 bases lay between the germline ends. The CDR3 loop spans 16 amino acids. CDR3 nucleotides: TGTGCCAGCAGTACAGGGATAGACCCGACTAATGAAAAACTGTTTTTT. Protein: CASSTGIDPTNEKLFF.

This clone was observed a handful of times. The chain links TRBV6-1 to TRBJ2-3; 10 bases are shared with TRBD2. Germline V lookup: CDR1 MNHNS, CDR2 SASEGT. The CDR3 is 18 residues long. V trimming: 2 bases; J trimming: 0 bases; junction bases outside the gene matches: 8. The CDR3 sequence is CASSEWSSGGPSTDTQYF. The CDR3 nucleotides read TGTGCCAGCAGTGAATGGTCTAGCGGGGGCCCTAGCACAGATACGCAGTATTTT.